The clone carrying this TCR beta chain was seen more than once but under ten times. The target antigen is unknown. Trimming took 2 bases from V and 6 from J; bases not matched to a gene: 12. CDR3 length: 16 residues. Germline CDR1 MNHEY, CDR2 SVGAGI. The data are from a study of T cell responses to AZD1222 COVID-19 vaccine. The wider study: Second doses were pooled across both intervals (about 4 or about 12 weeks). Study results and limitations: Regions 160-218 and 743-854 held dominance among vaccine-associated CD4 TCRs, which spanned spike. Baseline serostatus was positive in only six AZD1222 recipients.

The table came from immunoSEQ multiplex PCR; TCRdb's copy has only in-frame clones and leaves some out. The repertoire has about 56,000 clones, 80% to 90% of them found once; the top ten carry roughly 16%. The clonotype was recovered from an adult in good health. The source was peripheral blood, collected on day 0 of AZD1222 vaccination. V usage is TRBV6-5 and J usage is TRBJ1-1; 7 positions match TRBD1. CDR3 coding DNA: TGTGCCAGCAGTTACCGTTCCAAACAGGGGTCCCCTGAAGCTTTCTTT. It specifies CASSYRSKQGSPEAFF.